The 19 T cell receptor beta chains below all came from one sample that was sequenced in a study of OX40 agonist ivuxolimab in advanced cancers. Here immunoSEQ multiplex PCR was the method, and the copy in TCRdb shows in-frame clones only, minus some. The sample lists about 12,000 clones, around two thirds occurring once. Sequenced here: CD4+ or CD8+ T cells sorted from blood, sampled in a trial of the OX40 agonist ivuxolimab. The origin of the receptors is an adult with an advanced solid tumor such as melanoma, head and neck, liver or kidney cancer.

V is TRBV9 and J is TRBJ2-3; 11 bases map to TRBD1. CDR3 length: 15 amino acids. The germline gives CDR1 SGDLS, CDR2 YYNGEE. With 3 bases clipped from V and 4 bases from J, the junction kept 4 bases outside the gene matches. CDR3 protein: CASSDEGQGADTQYF. The CDR3 DNA reads TGTGCCAGCAGCGATGAGGGACAGGGGGCAGATACGCAGTATTTT.

Comments on this clone: The sample has other DNA sequences that encode this CDR3 too. This rearrangement joins TRBV4-1 to TRBJ2-1; maybe TRBD2 (6 bases). V dropped 1 base and J dropped 10 bases, with 11 bases sitting between them. The CDR3 runs to 13 residues. The germline V gene has CDR1 MGHRA and CDR2 YSYEKL. CDR3 region: CASSQVGGDEQFF. CDR3 nucleotide sequence: TGCGCCAGCAGCCAAGTTGGCGGGGACGAGCAGTTCTTC.

V usage is TRBV6-6 and J usage is TRBJ2-1; TRBD2 might be the D (5 bases). The germline V gene encodes CDR1 MNHNY and CDR2 SVGAGI (reference sequence). The ends were cut back, 8 bases at V and 5 bases at J, with 7 bases in the middle. The CDR3 extends over 11 amino acids. In DNA form, the CDR3 reads TGTGCCAGCGGGAGTCACAATGAGCAGTTCTTC. This codes for CASGSHNEQFF.

The chain employs TRBV9 and TRBJ2-1, with 7 bases identical to TRBD2. The CDR3 covers 15 residues. In germline, CDR1 is SGDLS, CDR2 YYNGEE. J lost 2 bases, V lost 4 bases, and 6 bases had no gene match. The CDR3 sequence: CASSPSGGAYNEQFF. The CDR3 DNA reads as TGTGCCAGCAGCCCCAGTGGGGGGGCCTACAATGAGCAGTTCTTC.

This clone was detected a few times. This chain connects TRBV27 to TRBJ1-1, with no clear D. CDR3 length equals 13 residues. From germline, CDR1 is MNHEY and CDR2 SMNVEV (reference sequence). Between the trimmed V and J ends, which lost 4 bases and 4 bases, there was a span of 10 bases. The CDR3 is CASSYLGGTEAFF. The CDR3 region has the DNA TGTGCCAGCAGTTACCTGGGAGGCACTGAAGCTTTCTTT.

The chain carries TRBV28 and TRBJ2-7; TRBD2 agrees at 14 bases. V dropped 6 bases and J dropped 4; count of bases not matched to a gene: 5. This CDR3 contains 15 residues. Per the germline V gene, CDR1 is MDHEN and CDR2 is SYDVKM. The CDR3 protein is CASRRTSGRMYEQYF. The CDR3 DNA sequence: TGTGCCAGCAGAAGGACTAGCGGGAGGATGTACGAGCAGTACTTC. Full variable domain (remainder filled in from reference TRBV28 and TRBJ2-7): DVKVTQSSRYLVKRTGEKVFLECVQDMDHENMFWYRQDPGLGLRLIYFSYDVKMKEKGDIPEGYSVSREKKERFSLILESASTNQTSMYLCASRRTSGRMYEQYFGPGTRLTVT.

This clone was counted only a few times. The CDR3 coding sequence is TGTGCCAGCCGGGACAGGACCCAAGAGACCCAGTACTTC. Protein sequence: CASRDRTQETQYF. The gene calls are TRBV2 and TRBJ2-5; 8 bases agree with TRBD1. Germline CDR1 SNHLY, CDR2 FYNNEI. V was clipped by 8 bases and J by 1 base; unmatched bases: 3. The CDR3 is 13 amino acids.

The chain has TRBV9 and TRBJ2-5, with 8 nucleotides matching TRBD2. Germline trimming cut 4 bases from V and 5 bases from J; bases unmatched to any gene: 13. The CDR3 totals 16 residues. In germline, CDR1 is SGDLS, CDR2 YYNGEE. This chain's CDR3 is CASSLRAGEGMETQYF. The CDR3 DNA reads TGTGCCAGCAGCTTAAGAGCGGGAGAGGGGATGGAGACCCAGTACTTC.

The chain joins TRBV30 to TRBJ1-1; no reliable D call. V was clipped by 2 bases and J by 3 bases, with 4 bases between them. CDR1 and CDR2 from the germline V gene are GTSNPN and SVGIG (reference sequence). The CDR3 spans 11 residues. CDR3 in amino acids: CAWSRDTEAFF. Written as DNA, the CDR3 is TGTGCCTGGAGTAGGGACACTGAAGCTTTCTTT. Full variable domain (rest looked up from reference TRBV30 and TRBJ1-1): SQTIHQWPATLVQPVGSPLSLECTVEGTSNPNLYWYRQAAGRGLQLLFYSVGIGQISSEVPQNLSASRPQDRQFILSSKKLLLSDSGFYLCAWSRDTEAFFGQGTRLTVV.

This clone occurred once. The J gene is TRBJ2-7, the V gene TRBV4-1; 9 bases fit TRBD1. The junction had 6 bases not matched to a gene; V was cut back by 1 base and J by 5 bases. Looked up from germline, CDR1 is MGHRA and CDR2 is YSYEKL. The CDR3 has 15 residues. The CDR3 DNA is TGCGCCAGCAGCCAAGGTGGGACAGGGTTTCACGAGCAGTACTTC. Protein: CASSQGGTGFHEQYF.

This chain uses TRBV19 with TRBJ1-1; no reliable D call. In germline, CDR1 is LNHDA, CDR2 SQIVND (reference sequence). This CDR3 has 18 residues. V lost 3 bases and J 1 base, leaving 21 bases between the germline ends. CDR3 sequence (DNA): TGTGCCAGTAGTATTCTTGTGATAGGCAAAACCTCGAACACTGAAGCTTTCTTT. Its protein product is CASSILVIGKTSNTEAFF.

The rearrangement uses TRBV5-6 and TRBJ2-1; D is unresolved. V lost 0 bases, J lost 7 bases, and 20 bases lay in between. CDR3 length: 17 amino acids. Germline loops: CDR1 SGHDT, CDR2 YYEEEE. CDR3 DNA: TGTGCCAGCAGCTTGGGTTATAGGAGTTCGGAATGGAATGAGCAGTTCTTC. Translating gives CASSLGYRSSEWNEQFF. Full variable domain (missing parts from reference TRBV5-6 and TRBJ2-1): DAGVTQSPTHLIKTRGQQVTLRCSPKSGHDTVSWYQQALGQGPQFIFQYYEEEERQRGNFPDRFSGHQFPNYSSELNVNALLLGDSALYLCASSLGYRSSEWNEQFFGPGTRLTVL.

The chain uses TRBV9 and TRBJ2-7; D not resolved. Germline CDR1 SGDLS, CDR2 YYNGEE. CDR3 size: 14 residues. The V end lost 0 bases, the J end lost 2 bases, and 9 bases lay between the germline ends. CDR3 DNA: TGTGCCAGCAGCGTAGGGGGTAACGCCTACGAGCAGTACTTC. This codes for CASSVGGNAYEQYF. Full variable domain (rest looked up from reference TRBV9 and TRBJ2-7): DSGVTQTPKHLITATGQRVTLRCSPRSGDLSVYWYQQSLDQGLQFLIQYYNGEERAKGNILERFSAQQFPDLHSELNLSSLELGDSALYFCASSVGGNAYEQYFGPGTRLTVT.

The chain combines TRBV10-3 with TRBJ1-1, with D unclear. Trimming removed 3 bases at V and 8 bases at J, with 7 bases between. The length of the CDR3 is 11 residues. Germline loops: CDR1 ENHRY, CDR2 SYGVKD. In DNA form, the CDR3 reads TGTGCCATCAGTGATGGAACCGAAGCTTTCTTT. It specifies CAISDGTEAFF.

This clone was seen a few times. The chain employs TRBV4-1 and TRBJ2-7; 10 nucleotides line up with TRBD1. V was pared by 2 bases and J by 4 bases, with 8 bases of the junction left unmatched. CDR3 size: 16 residues. Germline CDR1 MGHRA, CDR2 YSYEKL. CDR3: CASSQNSGQGRYEQYF. Here the CDR3 DNA reads TGCGCCAGCAGCCAAAACTCGGGACAGGGGCGTTACGAGCAGTACTTC.

The gene calls are TRBV5-1 and TRBJ2-7; TRBD1 or TRBD2 may be the D gene (5 bases each). Germline-derived CDR1 and CDR2 are SGHRS and YFSETQ. This CDR3 is built from 14 residues. The germline V and J ends were trimmed by 2 bases and 6 bases, with 15 bases remaining between them. The CDR3 DNA reads TGCGCCAGCAGCTTTATGGGGACCGCGGGCGAGCAGTACTTC. Translated, it gives CASSFMGTAGEQYF.

This clone was counted a few times. V is TRBV5-1 and J is TRBJ2-3; D gene unclear. Germline V gene sequence: CDR1 SGHRS, CDR2 YFSETQ. Trimming shortened V by 0 bases and J by 4 bases, and 6 bases separated the two germline ends. There are 13 residues in the CDR3. CDR3 nucleotide sequence: TGCGCCAGCAGCTTGGCCTCCCCAGATACGCAGTATTTT. As protein: CASSLASPDTQYF.

The J gene is TRBJ2-7, the V gene TRBV29-1; D possibly corresponds to TRBD2 (6 bases). Trimming removed 4 bases from V and 3 bases from J, with 10 bases in between. This CDR3 contains 12 residues. Germline-derived CDR1 and CDR2 are SQVTM and ANQGSEA. CDR3 in amino acids: CSVAGRYYEQYF. CDR3 bases: TGCAGCGTTGCCGGGAGATACTACGAGCAGTACTTC.

The CDR3 is CASSPGLTDPQETQYF. CDR3 sequence (DNA): TGTGCCAGCAGCCCAGGGTTGACGGATCCCCAAGAGACCCAGTACTTC. This chain uses TRBV5-4 with TRBJ2-5, with a tentative D call TRBD1 (5 bases). Trimming cost V 4 bases and J 1 base, with 17 bases left between them. The CDR3 has 16 amino acids. CDR1 is SGHNT and CDR2 is YYREEE in the germline V gene (reference sequence).